The 27 T cell receptor beta chains in this list originate from one sample, sequenced in a study of cytomegalovirus exposure and HLA in healthy donors. 60 Vbeta and 13 Jbeta primers were used in PCR. Assay: immunoSEQ multiplex PCR; the TCRdb copy retains only in-frame clones and omits some. This table holds 150,000 to 200,000 clones, 80% to 90% found once. The sequenced sample was PBMCs. The receptors derive from a girl aged 5-17 years in good health and CMV-seropositive.

V is TRBV9 and J is TRBJ1-1; D is ambiguous. Trimming took off 0 bases at V and 5 bases at J, with 14 bases between the two ends. The CDR3 is 15 residues long. CDR1 is SGDLS, CDR2 YYNGEE, per germline. The chain's CDR3 is CASSVGSGVITEAFF. The CDR3 coding sequence is TGTGCCAGCAGCGTAGGATCAGGCGTGATAACTGAAGCTTTCTTT.

This clone was counted only a few times. The gene calls are TRBV30 and TRBJ2-3, with D tentatively TRBD2 (5 bases). This CDR3 has 14 amino acids. In germline, CDR1 is GTSNPN, CDR2 SVGIG (reference sequence). Trimming removed 3 bases from V and 2 bases from J, with 12 bases in between. CDR3 DNA: TGTGCCTGGAGCGACTCGGGATCCACAGATACGCAGTATTTT. Protein product: CAWSDSGSTDTQYF.

The chain carries TRBV13 and TRBJ1-6; D uncertain. V gave up 7 bases and J gave up 2 bases, with 9 bases separating them. The germline V gene encodes CDR1 PRHDT and CDR2 FYEKMQ (reference sequence). This CDR3 spans 14 amino acids. This CDR3 is CASMSGTYNSPLHF. For the CDR3, the DNA is TGTGCCAGCATGTCCGGGACCTATAATTCACCCCTCCACTTT.

The chain carries TRBV5-1 and TRBJ2-3, with TRBD2 matching 9 bases. The trim removed 7 bases at V and 6 bases at J, leaving 9 bases unmatched. The length of the CDR3 is 14 residues. Germline CDR1 reads SGHRS; CDR2 reads YFSETQ. CDR3 sequence (DNA): TGCGCCAGCTGCAGGCGGGGGGGGTCCGATACGCAGTATTTT. It specifies CASCRRGGSDTQYF.

The chain joins TRBV27 to TRBJ1-4; D is perhaps TRBD1 (5 bases). Germline CDR1 is MNHEY and CDR2 is SMNVEV (reference sequence). The CDR3 contains 14 residues. Trimming cost V 5 bases and J 6 bases, with 13 bases left between them. CDR3 protein: CASSPRAGHEKLFF. The CDR3 DNA reads TGTGCCAGCAGTCCCCGGGCAGGGCATGAAAAACTGTTTTTT.

This chain links TRBV9 with TRBJ1-1; TRBD1 is a possible D gene (5 bases). CDR1 is SGDLS and CDR2 is YYNGEE in the germline V gene. The CDR3 has 14 amino acids. With 0 bases removed from V and 10 bases from J, the gap between germline ends came to 16 bases. For the CDR3, the DNA is TGTGCCAGCAGCGTAGTGGTCGGGGGGGTGGGAGCTTTCTTT. Translating it yields CASSVVVGGVGAFF.

The rearrangement links TRBV19 to TRBJ1-1, with D uncertain. This CDR3 is 14 amino acids long. The germline gives CDR1 LNHDA, CDR2 SQIVND (reference sequence). Trimming pared 3 bases from V and 7 bases from J, leaving 15 bases between. The CDR3 spells CASSMAGLVGEAFF. Written as DNA, the CDR3 is TGTGCCAGTAGTATGGCAGGATTAGTGGGTGAAGCTTTCTTT. The full variable domain, rest sourced from reference TRBV19 and TRBJ1-1, is DGGITQSPKYLFRKEGQNVTLSCEQNLNHDAMYWYRQDPGQGLRLIYYSQIVNDFQKGDIAEGYSVSREKKESFPLTVTSAQKNPTAFYLCASSMAGLVGEAFFGQGTRLTVV.

The rearrangement uses TRBV19 and TRBJ1-1; 8 bases map to TRBD1. Germline V gene sequence: CDR1 LNHDA, CDR2 SQIVND (reference sequence). The CDR3 extends over 14 amino acids. V shed 6 bases and J 8 bases; nucleotides not matched to a gene: 11. The CDR3 sequence: CASRGRDRDREAFF. The CDR3 nucleotides are TGTGCCAGTAGGGGGAGAGACCGGGACAGGGAAGCTTTCTTT.

As to this clone: At one end, the junction sequence differs from germline, possibly due to a read error. Other nucleotide sequences in the sample specify the same CDR3. CDR3 in DNA: TGCGCCAGCAGCCCGGGGGATGAGCAGTTCTTC. Amino acids: CASSPGDEQFF. The V and J genes are TRBV7-9 and TRBJ2-1, with D possibly matching TRBD2 (6 bases). This CDR3 is built from 11 residues. Germline V gene data show CDR1 as SEHNR and CDR2 as FQNEAQ (reference sequence).

This clone was found a few times. V is TRBV11-3 and J is TRBJ2-5; 9 nucleotides match TRBD1. The CDR3 contains 16 residues. Trimming cost V 7 bases and J 5 bases; bases outside gene matches: 14. From germline, CDR1 is SGHNT and CDR2 YENEEA. Written as DNA, the CDR3 is TGTGCCAGCACAAAACGGCCAACGGACAGGGGTGAGACCCAGTACTTC. Residues: CASTKRPTDRGETQYF. The full variable domain, in which reference TRBV11-3 and TRBJ2-5 provide the parts outside the CDR3, is EAGVVQSPRYKIIEKKQPVAFWCNPISGHNTLYWYLQNLGQGPELLIRYENEEAVDDSQLPKDRFSAERLKGVDSTLKIQPAELGDSAVYLCASTKRPTDRGETQYFGPGTRLLVL.

V gene TRBV2 combines with J gene TRBJ1-2; D is perhaps TRBD1 (5 bases). This CDR3 has 12 amino acids. With 4 bases removed from V and 6 bases from J, the gap between germline ends came to 9 bases. The germline V gene encodes CDR1 SNHLY and CDR2 FYNNEI. DNA of the CDR3: TGTGCCAGCAGTGGGGAGGGACATGGCTACACCTTC. Translation: CASSGEGHGYTF.

The chain employs TRBV12-5 and TRBJ2-7, with 8 bases matching TRBD1. Germline V gives CDR1 LGHNT, CDR2 FRNRAP. Trimming cost V 3 bases and J 2 bases; bases outside gene matches: 3. The CDR3 loop spans 14 amino acids. This chain's CDR3 is CASGFRDRTYEQYF. For the CDR3, the DNA is TGTGCTAGTGGTTTTAGGGACAGGACCTACGAGCAGTACTTC.

V is TRBV7-6 and J is TRBJ2-3; 8 positions match TRBD1. V trimming: 2 bases; J trimming: 5 bases; junction bases outside the gene matches: 12. This CDR3 comprises 17 residues. The germline V gene has CDR1 SGHVS and CDR2 FNYEAQ. The CDR3: CASSLKHPGGGEDTQYF. In DNA form, the CDR3 reads TGTGCCAGCAGCTTAAAACACCCAGGGGGCGGAGAAGATACGCAGTATTTT. Drawing the rest from reference TRBV7-6 and TRBJ2-3, the complete variable domain is GAGVSQSPRYKVTKRGQDVALRCDPISGHVSLYWYRQALGQGPEFLTYFNYEAQQDKSGLPNDRFSAERPEGSISTLTIQRTEQRDSAMYRCASSLKHPGGGEDTQYFGPGTRLTVL.

This rearrangement joins TRBV5-5 to TRBJ1-2; D unclear. The CDR3 covers 13 residues. Trimming stripped 1 base from V and 4 bases from J, with 8 bases between. Germline V gene data show CDR1 as SGHKS and CDR2 as YYEKEE (reference sequence). The CDR3 loop is CASSLNSLYGYTF. The CDR3 nucleotides are TGTGCCAGCAGCTTGAATTCACTCTATGGCTACACCTTC.

This clone came up a few times. The chain has TRBV25-1 and TRBJ1-5; 12 positions match TRBD1. Per germline, CDR1 MGHDK and CDR2 SYGVNS. The V segment lost 2 bases and the J segment 4 bases; nucleotides outside the gene matches: 3. The CDR3 consists of 16 residues. CDR3: CASSEGTGGWNQPQHF. The CDR3 bases are TGTGCCAGCAGTGAAGGGACAGGGGGCTGGAATCAGCCCCAGCATTTT.

This rearrangement joins TRBV19 to TRBJ2-7, with D possibly matching TRBD1 (7 bases). V gave up 6 bases and J gave up 5 bases, with 20 bases separating them. In germline, CDR1 is LNHDA, CDR2 SQIVND (reference sequence). This CDR3 is built from 15 residues. CDR3 in DNA: TGTGCCAGTAGCTCGCGATTCCAGGGGGGCGACGAGCAGTACTTC. The encoded protein is CASSSRFQGGDEQYF.

This clone was seen a few times. The chain carries TRBV29-1 and TRBJ2-7; maybe TRBD1 (6 bases). Trimming removed 7 bases at V and 6 bases at J, with 16 bases between. This CDR3 comprises 12 residues. The germline V gene encodes CDR1 SQVTM and CDR2 ANQGSEA. The CDR3 nucleotides read TGCAGCGGAGGACAGTCCTACGTCGAGCAGTACTTC. Its translation: CSGGQSYVEQYF.

The rearrangement joins TRBV6-1 to TRBJ2-6; 10 nucleotides match TRBD1. V gave up 2 bases and J gave up 0 bases; unmatched junction bases: 10. The CDR3 covers 20 residues. Per the germline V gene, CDR1 is MNHNS and CDR2 is SASEGT. CDR3 coding DNA: TGTGCCAGCAGTGAACCCTGGGGGGACAGGGGAAGCTCTGGGGCCAACGTCCTGACTTTC. Translating gives CASSEPWGDRGSSGANVLTF.

This clone was seen more than once but under ten times. The chain combines TRBV6-1 with TRBJ2-1; the D is unclear. Between the trimmed V and J ends, which lost 0 bases and 0 bases, there was a span of 6 bases. This CDR3 has 15 amino acids. Germline V gene lookup returns CDR1 MNHNS and CDR2 SASEGT. CDR3 sequence (DNA): TGTGCCAGCAGTGAAGCGGAGAGCTCCTACAATGAGCAGTTCTTC. It yields the protein CASSEAESSYNEQFF.

The chain is built from TRBV2 and TRBJ2-7, with 7 positions matching TRBD1. This CDR3 spans 13 amino acids. The V gene's germline CDR1 is SNHLY and CDR2 FYNNEI. J was trimmed by 0 bases and V by 6 bases; bases with no gene match: 2. CDR3 bases: TGTGCCAGCAGGGGGACAGTCTCCTACGAGCAGTACTTC. It codes for CASRGTVSYEQYF.

This chain connects TRBV7-3 to TRBJ1-2, with TRBD1 matching over 9 bases. Unmatched junction bases numbered 3, after V lost 2 bases and J lost 8 bases. This CDR3 has 13 amino acids. CDR1 and CDR2 from the germline V gene are SGHTA and FQGTGA. CDR3 protein: CASSLRQGVGYTF. DNA of the CDR3: TGTGCCAGCAGCTTACGACAGGGGGTGGGCTACACCTTC.

The rearrangement joins TRBV30 to TRBJ1-3; unclear D gene. Between the trimmed V and J ends, which lost 2 bases and 0 bases, there was a span of 5 bases. The V gene's germline CDR1 is GTSNPN and CDR2 SVGIG (reference sequence). The length of the CDR3 is 13 residues. The CDR3, as DNA: TGTGCCTGGAGTAGCTACTCTGGAAACACCATATATTTT. Its protein product is CAWSSYSGNTIYF. Full variable domain (missing parts from reference TRBV30 and TRBJ1-3): SQTIHQWPATLVQPVGSPLSLECTVEGTSNPNLYWYRQAAGRGLQLLFYSVGIGQISSEVPQNLSASRPQDRQFILSSKKLLLSDSGFYLCAWSSYSGNTIYFGEGSWLTVV.

The chain combines TRBV7-2 with TRBJ1-2; D gene unclear. V gave up 5 bases and J gave up 3 bases, with 13 bases separating them. This CDR3 contains 14 residues. CDR1 and CDR2 from the germline V gene are SGHTA and FQGNSA. CDR3: CASSIPRTYYGYTF. In DNA form, the CDR3 reads TGTGCCAGCAGCATCCCTAGAACTTACTATGGCTACACCTTC. Together with reference TRBV7-2 and TRBJ1-2, the CDR3 gives the full variable domain: GAGVSQSPSNKVTEKGKDVELRCDPISGHTALYWYRQSLGQGLEFLIYFQGNSAPDKSGLPSDRFSAERTGGSVSTLTIQRTQQEDSAVYLCASSIPRTYYGYTFGSGTRLTVV.

CDR3 protein: CARTQGQPNTEAFF. For the CDR3, the DNA is TGCGCCAGAACTCAGGGACAACCGAACACTGAAGCTTTCTTT. The V gene is TRBV10-1, the J gene TRBJ1-1, with D possibly TRBD1 on 6 matching bases. Germline CDR1 and CDR2: WNHNN and SYGVQD (reference sequence). V lost 9 bases to trimming and J lost 1 base, with 15 bases between them. The CDR3 consists of 14 residues.

This clone is deemed medium-sized. This rearrangement joins TRBV2 to TRBJ1-1; no clear D. Deletions cut 10 bases from V and 0 bases from J, with 18 bases between. Germline CDR1 reads SNHLY; CDR2 reads FYNNEI. The CDR3 contains 15 residues. Here the CDR3 reads CAIPRSGEVNTEAFF. Here the CDR3 DNA reads TGTGCCATCCCTCGCAGTGGGGAGGTGAACACTGAAGCTTTCTTT.

The V and J genes are TRBV5-1 and TRBJ2-2, with 7 bases identical to TRBD2. V shed 0 bases, J shed 4 bases, and the junction held 6 bases outside the gene matches. The germline CDR1 and CDR2 sequences are SGHRS and YFSETQ. This CDR3 contains 16 residues. CDR3: CASSLAGGGATGELFF. CDR3 bases: TGCGCCAGCAGCTTGGCCGGGGGAGGGGCCACCGGGGAGCTGTTTTTT. The full variable domain, completed using reference TRBV5-1 and TRBJ2-2, is KAGVTQTPRYLIKTRGQQVTLSCSPISGHRSVSWYQQTPGQGLQFLFEYFSETQRNKGNFPGRFSGRQFSNSRSEMNVSTLELGDSALYLCASSLAGGGATGELFFGEGSRLTVL.

V gene TRBV5-1 combines with J gene TRBJ2-6, with D possibly being TRBD1 (6 bases). Trimming pared 3 bases from V and 4 bases from J, leaving 17 bases between. This CDR3 region has 17 residues. Germline CDR1 reads SGHRS; CDR2 reads YFSETQ. CDR3 protein: CASSSTGIVGGANVLTF. The CDR3 DNA sequence: TGCGCCAGCAGCTCAACAGGGATAGTAGGGGGGGCCAACGTCCTGACTTTC.